This TCR beta chain was sequenced for a study of cytomegalovirus exposure and HLA in healthy donors (dated by TCRdb to between 2016 and 2019). At the level of the whole study: An earlier analysis of a few hundred of the donors reported 276 Gb of sequence data and around 100 million unique TCR beta sequences obtained from roughly 180 million T cells. Roughly 300 gigabases of sequencing data and tens of millions of unique TCR sequences were included in an early release covering 500 to 750 HLA-typed donors. Of the roughly 400 genotyped donors, less than 90% were placed in the genetic ancestry cluster associated with self-reported Caucasian donors. The study was designed to test whether signatures of past pathogen exposure could be identified by cataloging public T cell receptors. The study used immunosequencing to profile the T cell repertoires of about 670 subjects and linked those repertoires to cytomegalovirus serostatus. In addition to the first cohort of about 650 subjects, a separate validation cohort of approximately 130 different subjects was used. High-throughput TCR immunosequencing, statistical association of individual TCRs with disease status, and machine learning were combined to predict cytomegalovirus infection status. A later analysis re-analyzed previously published TCR beta repertoires from approximately 670 donors and added high-resolution HLA genotyping to study TCR occurrence patterns. Rather than drawing on any new phenotypic data, the later analysis identified candidate immune exposures from TCR beta sequences and the way those sequences occurred across donors. An earlier analysis of several hundred of the donors used high-throughput TCR beta sequencing to judge whether each TCR beta V gene segment behaved as functional or pseudogenic. Donor age, sex, ethnicity and CMV serostatus were compiled together with the repertoire data. A later genetic analysis took genome-wide SNP genotypes for about three fifths of the roughly 700 donors and used that subset as a discovery cohort. Every repertoire in the discovery cohort had been generated on one and the same sequencing platform. Class I and class II HLA loci were covered by the typing at four-digit resolution. The number of donors typed differed by locus, with about 629-630 for A, B, C, DRB1 and DQB1, 522 for DQA1, 606 for DPA1, and 450 to 480 for DPB1. Roughly 5 DR-DQ haplotypes were handled as single units for association and clustering, since linkage in the cohort was strong. Across approximately 400 genotyped donors of the cohort, an average of approximately 240,000 unique TCR beta nucleotide sequences per donor were sequenced, and roughly a sixth of those sequences were non-productive. General conclusions and limits of the study: Because HLA typing was unavailable for some donors at each locus, only the typed subset was used in association tests. According to a later analysis, parvovirus B19, influenza, CMV and Epstein-Barr virus appeared linked to several top co-occurrence clusters. In a later analysis, 16,951 TCR beta sequences were associated with specific HLA alleles at a false discovery rate of 0.05. Across donors, most TCR sequences were observed very rarely, whereas some public TCRs were present in many individuals. A later genetic analysis reported fewer N-insertions in productive TCRs among donors in an Asian-associated ancestry cluster than the roughly 640-donor mean. An association between a missense DCLRE1C variant and V-gene and J-gene trimming of TCR beta chains was found in a later genetic analysis and replicated in an independent cohort. In a later analysis, HLA-associated TCR beta chains showed more clonal expansion and lower generation probabilities than non-associated chains that were equally common. The authors suggested that the approach could potentially be extended to other disease states and immunological phenotypes. The study listed around 160 TCR beta chains as associated with cytomegalovirus. In vitro tests confirmed that a few of the cytomegalovirus-associated TCR beta chains recognize cytomegalovirus antigens. Roughly uniform sequencing depth across donors was assumed in presence/absence analyses, although this assumption may not hold. Only TCR beta chains were sequenced in this cohort, and the absence of alpha or paired-chain data limited detectable features. Some IMGT-functional V segments, including TRBV6-2 and TRBV6-3, could not be told apart with the 87-base-pair reads, so those segments were excluded. A further reported finding was that TCR beta sequences accurately predicted the HLA-A and HLA-B alleles for most subjects in the first cohort. Most CMV-associated TCR beta chains appeared to be HLA-restricted in a later analysis, and the HLA associations seemed to be driven largely by CMV exposure. Correlated functional status among segregating V segments might reflect linkage disequilibrium, but an unknown experimental factor could not be ruled out. CMV serostatus was the only immune exposure information available for the cohort. An earlier analysis of approximately 500 of the donors showed that most TCR beta V segments appeared in productive rearrangements either about 90% or about 30% of the time, which broadly matched IMGT annotations. A group of highly shared sequence variants was considered likely to be a technical artifact of the sequencing pipeline. In a later analysis, the rate of TCR association differed among HLA loci, with DRB1 alleles having the most associated TCRs and HLA-C alleles having the fewest. Strong co-occurrence of HLA alleles, especially DR and DQ, made assigning TCR associations to individual alleles difficult. Because counts were too low, approximately 18 rarely observed V segments, including chromosome 9 orphons, were excluded from the earlier analysis of around 640 of the donors. In both the original and validation cohorts, the classifier was reported to diagnose cytomegalovirus status with high specificity and sensitivity.

The cohort comprised approximately 700 healthy bone marrow donors. All cohort members were sampled while nominally healthy, although unrecorded immune exposures were likely present. The donor tested CMV seronegative and was one of the 352 seronegative cohort members. A peripheral blood sample was collected from each donor, and TCR beta sequencing was performed on peripheral blood mononuclear cells. Genomic DNA extraction from the blood cell samples was performed with the Qiagen DNeasy Blood Extraction Kit. Libraries were constructed by the immunoSEQ multiplex PCR assay. A mixture of 60 forward primers for TCR Vbeta segments and 13 reverse primers for TCR Jbeta segments was used in the multiplex PCR. The CDR3 region of rearranged TCR beta genes was amplified from genomic DNA with a multiplex PCR assay. On the Illumina HiSeq System, the amplified TCR beta libraries were sequenced as 87-base-pair reads. Concerning the study's data processing: Across the roughly 700 repertoires, a later analysis counted tens of millions of unique TCR beta chains, some 11 million of which were shared by at least two donors. Raw reads were error-corrected and collapsed into unique sequences with a nearest-neighbor algorithm that merged closely related sequences to remove PCR and sequencing errors. CDR3 sequences were aligned to IMGT reference sequences to assign V, D and J gene segments. For a sequence to be retained, at least a six-nucleotide match to both a V gene segment and a J gene segment was required. A rearrangement counted as productive if the CDR3 had no stop codons and remained in frame with V and J, and every other rearrangement counted as non-productive. CDR3 was defined by IMGT convention, running from the second conserved V-encoded cysteine to the conserved J-encoded phenylalanine. The earlier analysis of about 610 of the donors excluded sequences that lacked an unambiguous match to a single V gene segment. An earlier analysis of some 610 of the donors called V segments functional above 56.7% productive rearrangements and segregating when the between-donor standard deviation exceeded 5%. A statistical classification framework was built to diagnose cytomegalovirus status from the catalog of TCR beta chain sequences. V and J gene assignment, in a later analysis, came from comparing TCR nucleotide sequences with IMGT/GENE-DB human TR gene sequences. The TCRdist pipeline was used in a later analysis to assign CDR3 sequences and most-parsimonious VDJ recombination scenarios. A later analysis defined each TCR beta chain by its CDR3 amino acid sequence plus V-gene family, and excluded reads lacking a unique V-gene family. To address suspected cross-contamination and a sequencing artifact, a later analysis removed 450 to 700 highly shared, low-generation-probability nucleotide sequences. A later analysis calculated a clonal expansion index for each public chain from normalized within-repertoire ranks of inferred template counts. In a later analysis, generation probabilities were computed with a VDJ recombination model fitted to out-of-frame rearrangements, and the resulting probabilities were checked against IGoR. In a later analysis, hypergeometric tests were used to score TCR-TCR, TCR-HLA and TCR-CMV co-occurrence, with a repertoire-size bias correction applied to TCR pairs. A later analysis estimated false discovery rates by permuting HLA or CMV assignments 20 times. In a later analysis, co-occurring TCRs were grouped with DBSCAN, and TCRdist sequence similarity was added when clustering was performed within HLA-allele-positive subsets. Repertoires with fewer than 30,000 or more than 120,000 public chains were left out of co-occurrence clustering, as were several repertoires with anomalous nucleotide sharing. TCRdb's version of the immuneACCESS table is confined to in-frame rearrangements and falls short of the full clone set. An unresolved V gene accounts for under half of the shortfall where checked; the remainder is of unknown origin. That table furnishes V, J and clone size, whereas the DNA furnished D and trimming. This sample is represented by more than 250,000 clones; approximately 90% of them were singletons. Less than 2.5% of the sample lies in the top ten.

V is clipped by 10 bases and J by 2 bases, and the sequence between their germline boundaries is 11 bases long. The CDR3 holds 12 amino acids from the cysteine to the phenylalanine. Just the 36-base CDR3 DNA is kept, in frame starting at base 1. The germline V gene specifies MDHEN as CDR1 and SYDVKM as CDR2. In regard to this clone: What this receptor recognizes is not known. It has no much larger one-base neighbor in the sample; base qualities were not kept. The same CDR3 is also encoded by other DNA sequences in this sample.

The sequenced material came from PBMCs. This clonotype originated in a woman aged 18-35 years in good health and CMV-seronegative. The chain joins TRBV28 to TRBJ1-2; TRBD1 could be the D gene, as 6 bases match. The bases read TGTGCCACCGCGACAGGAAACTATGGCTACACCTTC. Translation gives CATATGNYGYTF.